The subject of this entry is one T cell receptor beta chain. Its antigen is unknown. Base qualities are not recorded, but no much larger clone differs from it by a single base. The data originate from a study of blood T cell repertoires in COVID-19 (dated by TCRdb to the early 2020s). Background on the whole study: Collaborator samples came from the United States, Italy and Spain and covered acute and convalescent phases of COVID-19. HLA class I and class II types, where available, came from metadata supplied by the sample provider rather than from assay-based typing. The samples were drawn from two sources: the first 160 participants of the ongoing ImmuneRACE study, and 1,254 subjects contributed by 6 global collaborators. The material from the prospective study consisted of cDNA or gDNA derived from T cells, B-cell-depleted T cells, or PBMCs. A de-identified subject ID, COVID-19 status, age in years and sex were almost always included in the sample metadata. Subjects who had been exposed to COVID-19, were actively infected with it, or had recovered from it provided the deeply sampled blood TCRbeta repertoires that made up the dataset. The repertoires were made available in a free public database intended to serve as a resource for research on the immune response to SARS-CoV-2. Points the paper makes about the study in general: The quantity of clinical and demographic metadata differed by source and by participant and was supplied without curation.

The immunoSEQ Assay, a bias-controlled multiplex PCR, was used to amplify TCRbeta CDR3 regions from genomic DNA. In the paper's pipeline: Within the assay, amplification of reference gene primers was used to estimate how many nucleated cells each sample contained. To quantify the absolute abundance of each unique TCRbeta CDR3 rearrangement, sequence reads were collapsed and filtered. For each sample, productive Simpson clonality was calculated as the square root of Simpson's diversity index across productive rearrangements. Sourced from immuneACCESS, this table was stored by TCRdb with only in-frame sequences that have V and J called. A share of the clones is absent; for the studies checked, an unresolved V gene accounts for under half, and the remainder has no known explanation. V and J calls and clone size follow that table, whereas D and trimming were derived from the DNA. Across this sample there are almost 250,000 clones, with about 84% seen only once. The leading ten clones occupy approximately 6% of the sample.

One collaborating source in Seattle enrolled patients while the patients were actively infected and followed the patients over time throughout the course of disease. The collaborating institutions used their own protocols to collect whole blood in K2EDTA tubes. Collaborator samples were shipped for TCRbeta analysis as frozen whole blood, isolated PBMCs, or DNA extracted from either sample type. The germline V gene encodes CDR1 LGHNA and CDR2 YNFKEQ. The CDR3 runs 20 amino acids, cysteine and phenylalanine included. Only the CDR3 portion is preserved as DNA: 60 bases, with reading frame beginning at the first base. Trimming removed 4 bases from V and 0 bases from J; the gene matches leave 18 bases unexplained.

The receptor chain draws on TRBV4-2 and TRBJ2-3, with TRBD2 identical over 8 junction bases. The source is a woman aged 80 or over with COVID-19, enrolled during active disease. The sample was peripheral blood. DNA sequence: TGTGCCAGCAGCCCTCAAGGTCCCGGGGGGGCCGGATCTAGCACAGATACGCAGTATTTT. It translates to CASSPQGPGGAGSSTDTQYF.